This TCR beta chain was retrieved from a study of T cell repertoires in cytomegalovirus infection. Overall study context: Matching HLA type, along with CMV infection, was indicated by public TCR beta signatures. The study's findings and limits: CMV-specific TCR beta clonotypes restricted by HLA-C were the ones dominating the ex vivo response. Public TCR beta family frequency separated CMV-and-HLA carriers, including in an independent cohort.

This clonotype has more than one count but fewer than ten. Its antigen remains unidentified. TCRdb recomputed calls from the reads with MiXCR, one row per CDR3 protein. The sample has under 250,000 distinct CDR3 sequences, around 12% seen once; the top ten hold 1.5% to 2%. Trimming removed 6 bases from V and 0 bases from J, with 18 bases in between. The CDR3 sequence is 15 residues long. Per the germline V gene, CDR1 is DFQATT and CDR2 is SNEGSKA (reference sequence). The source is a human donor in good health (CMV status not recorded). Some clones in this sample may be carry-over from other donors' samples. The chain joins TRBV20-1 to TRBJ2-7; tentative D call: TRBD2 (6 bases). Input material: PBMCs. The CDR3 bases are TGCAGTGCCCGGAGGGGAAGTATCCTCTCCTACGAGCAGTACTTC. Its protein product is CSARRGSILSYEQYF.